One and the same sample provided the 13 T cell receptor beta chains below, sequenced in a study of cytomegalovirus exposure and HLA in healthy donors. The primer mix had 60 Vbeta and 13 Jbeta primers. The method was immunoSEQ multiplex PCR; TCRdb's version includes in-frame clones alone and lacks a portion of them. The sample lists some 190,000 clones, approximately 87% occurring once. The material sequenced was PBMCs. These receptors all stem from a young man in good health and CMV-seronegative.

The rearrangement uses TRBV7-8 and TRBJ1-5, with unresolved D. Trimming stripped 1 base from V and 7 bases from J, with 11 bases between. The V gene's germline CDR1 is SGHVS and CDR2 FQNEAQ. The CDR3 runs 14 residues. The CDR3 reads CASSLGQTEQPQHF. DNA of the CDR3: TGTGCCAGCAGCTTAGGTCAGACGGAGCAGCCCCAGCATTTT.

The chain employs TRBV6-5 and TRBJ2-1, with D perhaps matching TRBD1 (6 bases). The CDR3 totals 13 residues. The V end was cut by 9 bases, the J end by 6 bases, with 15 bases between. Germline CDR1 reads MNHEY; CDR2 reads SVGAGI. Here the CDR3 reads CASSQGHSNEQFF. The CDR3 region has the DNA TGTGCCAGTTCCCAGGGGCATTCCAATGAGCAGTTCTTC.

This clone was picked up a small number of times. The gene calls are TRBV10-3 and TRBJ2-1; 14 bases align to TRBD2. The CDR3 has 16 amino acids. CDR1 is ENHRY and CDR2 is SYGVKD in the germline V gene. V lost 6 bases and J lost 10; bases outside the gene matches: 11. CDR3: CAISPQTSGGAGEQFF. CDR3 sequence (DNA): TGTGCCATCAGCCCCCAGACTAGCGGGGGGGCTGGGGAGCAGTTCTTC.

The chain links TRBV7-9 to TRBJ2-1; tentative D call: TRBD1 (6 bases). Trimming left V 3 bases short and J 2 bases short, with 11 bases between. CDR1 SEHNR and CDR2 FQNEAQ come from the germline V gene (reference sequence). This CDR3 has 15 amino acids. The CDR3 sequence is CASSLRGTTYNEQFF. Written as DNA, the CDR3 is TGTGCCAGCAGCTTGCGAGGGACAACCTACAATGAGCAGTTCTTC.

V is TRBV4-1 and J is TRBJ1-5; tentative D call: TRBD1 (5 bases). The ends were cut back, 1 base at V and 4 bases at J, with 8 bases in the middle. The CDR3 is 14 residues long. From germline, CDR1 is MGHRA and CDR2 YSYEKL. The CDR3 DNA sequence: TGCGCCAGCAGCCAAGTCGGGGGAAATCAGCCCCAGCATTTT. Residues: CASSQVGGNQPQHF.

The chain recombines TRBV9 with TRBJ2-7, with D perhaps matching TRBD2 (6 bases). V lost 4 bases to trimming and J lost 2 bases, with 19 bases between them. There are 16 residues in the CDR3. CDR1 and CDR2 (germline): SGDLS, YYNGEE. CDR3 sequence reads: CASSPRGAAVTYEQYF. The CDR3 DNA reads TGTGCCAGCAGCCCGCGGGGTGCAGCAGTGACCTACGAGCAGTACTTC.

The CDR3 loop is CASSYGTPNTEAFF. In DNA form, the CDR3 reads TGTGCCAGCAGTTACGGGACACCGAACACTGAAGCTTTCTTT. The J gene is TRBJ1-1, the V gene TRBV27; weak D call: TRBD1 (6 bases). Trimming took off 4 bases at V and 1 base at J, with 10 bases between the two ends. CDR1 MNHEY and CDR2 SMNVEV come from the germline V gene (reference sequence). There are 14 residues in the CDR3.

J is TRBJ2-3 and V is TRBV9; D remains unclear. V was clipped by 0 bases and J by 3 bases, with 8 bases between them. CDR3 length: 14 residues. CDR1 is SGDLS and CDR2 is YYNGEE in the germline V gene. The CDR3 DNA sequence: TGTGCCAGCAGCGTAGAGTTACAGACAGATACGCAGTATTTT. It specifies CASSVELQTDTQYF. Full variable domain (remainder filled in from reference TRBV9 and TRBJ2-3): DSGVTQTPKHLITATGQRVTLRCSPRSGDLSVYWYQQSLDQGLQFLIQYYNGEERAKGNILERFSAQQFPDLHSELNLSSLELGDSALYFCASSVELQTDTQYFGPGTRLTVL.

This rearrangement joins TRBV18 to TRBJ2-5; D might be TRBD1 (5 bases). Trimming stripped 2 bases from V and 5 bases from J, with 15 bases between. CDR3 length: 15 amino acids. Per the germline V gene, CDR1 is KGHSH and CDR2 is LQKENI. The CDR3 sequence: CASSPGAITVETQYF. The CDR3 DNA reads TGTGCCAGCTCACCAGGGGCAATCACAGTCGAGACCCAGTACTTC.

V gene TRBV7-8 combines with J gene TRBJ2-3, with 8 bases matching TRBD1. CDR1 and CDR2 from the germline V gene are SGHVS and FQNEAQ. V lost 1 base and J lost 1; bases outside the gene matches: 4. The CDR3 loop spans 16 amino acids. This chain's CDR3 is CASSLGDRKRTDTQYF. In DNA form, the CDR3 reads TGTGCCAGCAGCTTAGGGGACAGGAAGCGCACAGATACGCAGTATTTT.

The gene calls are TRBV7-9 and TRBJ2-1; D ambiguous. The CDR3 consists of 18 residues. CDR1 is SEHNR and CDR2 is FQNEAQ in the germline V gene (reference sequence). V was cut by 1 base and J by 5 bases, with 21 bases left in between. CDR3 amino acids: CASSLVGEARTIDNEQFF. The CDR3 region has the DNA TGTGCCAGCAGCTTAGTAGGCGAGGCGCGAACGATCGACAATGAGCAGTTCTTC.

The V call is TRBV6-6, the J call TRBJ2-7, with TRBD1 matching 10 bases. CDR3 length equals 13 residues. Germline values: CDR1 MNHNY, CDR2 SVGAGI (reference sequence). The CDR3 spells CASRTTGQGIPMV. Here the CDR3 DNA reads TGTGCCAGCAGAACGACGGGACAGGGGATCCCCATGGTG.

V is TRBV6-1 and J is TRBJ2-7; 7 nucleotides agree with TRBD2. Germline CDR1 reads MNHNS; CDR2 reads SASEGT. V lost 7 bases and J lost 3; bases outside the gene matches: 12. CDR3 length: 15 residues. CDR3 DNA: TGTGCCAGCACCCTCTGGGAGGCTAGCGGCTACGAGCAGTACTTC. It encodes CASTLWEASGYEQYF.